One sample yielded the 31 T cell receptor beta chains listed below, sequenced in a study of human CD8 memory T cell subsets. Construction of TCR beta libraries was accomplished by means of UMI-labeled 5' RACE. TCRdb re-analyzed the 5' RACE reads; it lists each CDR3 protein once, without DNA. The sample spans 9,000 to 13,000 distinct CDR3 sequences; the ten largest clones claim approximately 16%. The sequencing input was CD8+ stem-like memory T cells (TSCM and TCM) sorted from PBMCs. Subset: stem-like memory CD8 T cells (TSTEM), CCR7+ PD-1- TIGIT-. The receptor source for this set is a human donor in good health.

The chain recombines TRBV5-4 with TRBJ2-5; the D call of TRBD2 rests on TCRdb alone, since no DNA is present to check it. Germline lookup yields CDR1 SGHNT and CDR2 YYREEE (reference sequence). There are 16 residues in the CDR3. CDR3 loop: CASSILAGGPEETQYF.

The rearrangement links TRBV5-1 to TRBJ2-7; TCRdb's D call of TRBD1 is untestable without DNA. Germline loops: CDR1 SGHRS, CDR2 YFSETQ. The CDR3 covers 13 residues. This chain's CDR3 is CASTLIRGNEQYF.

This clonotype ranks as medium-sized in terms of frequency. The rearrangement uses TRBV5-6 and TRBJ1-2; the TCRdb call, TRBD1, lacks DNA for checking. CDR1 and CDR2 from the germline V gene are SGHDT and YYEEEE. CDR3 length: 14 residues. This chain's CDR3 is CASSSQGSNYGYTF. Based on the CDR3 plus reference TRBV5-6 and TRBJ1-2, the full variable domain is DAGVTQSPTHLIKTRGQQVTLRCSPKSGHDTVSWYQQALGQGPQFIFQYYEEEERQRGNFPDRFSGHQFPNYSSELNVNALLLGDSALYLCASSSQGSNYGYTFGSGTRLTVV.

This rearrangement joins TRBV20-1 to TRBJ2-3; TCRdb gives TRBD1 as the D gene, but with no DNA this cannot be confirmed. Germline V CDR1 and CDR2: DFQATT, SNEGSKA (reference sequence). This CDR3 contains 16 residues. CDR3 amino acids: CSARARAALSTDTQYF.

This chain uses TRBV7-9 with TRBJ2-7. The CDR3 sequence is 12 residues long. The V gene's germline CDR1 is SEHNR and CDR2 FQNEAQ (reference sequence). CDR3 in amino acids: CASSFQSGEQYF.

This rearrangement joins TRBV3-1 to TRBJ2-3; TCRdb designates TRBD2, a call that cannot be tested without DNA. The germline gives CDR1 LGHDT, CDR2 YNNKEL (reference sequence). CDR3 size: 15 residues. The CDR3 here is CASSPGTSGTDTQYF.

In terms of frequency, this clonotype is medium-sized (0.01 to 0.1%). The CDR3 sequence: CSVEDDGGRAGETQYF. The rearrangement links TRBV29-1 to TRBJ2-5; TCRdb outputs TRBD1, but without DNA this stays unchecked. This CDR3 region has 16 residues. Germline V gene sequence: CDR1 SQVTM, CDR2 ANQGSEA. The variable domain in full, with the rest retrieved from reference TRBV29-1 and TRBJ2-5, is SAVISQKPSRDICQRGTSLTIQCQVDSQVTMMFWYRQQPGQSLTLIATANQGSEATYESGFVIDKFPISRPNLTFSTLTVSNMSPEDSSIYLCSVEDDGGRAGETQYFGPGTRLLVL.

This rearrangement joins TRBV7-2 to TRBJ2-3; TCRdb indicates TRBD2, and absent DNA this call remains unverified. This CDR3 has 14 residues. Germline values: CDR1 SGHTA, CDR2 FQGNSA. This CDR3 is CASSRLGGTDTQYF.

The chain joins TRBV2 to TRBJ2-2. This CDR3 region has 14 residues. In germline, CDR1 is SNHLY, CDR2 FYNNEI. CDR3 residues: CASSEIEGFGELFF.

The chain carries TRBV27 and TRBJ1-2. The CDR3 totals 12 residues. CDR1 is MNHEY and CDR2 is SMNVEV in the germline V gene (reference sequence). The CDR3 reads CASSGTAYGYTF.

V and J are TRBV7-9 and TRBJ2-5; with no DNA, the TCRdb D assignment of TRBD2 cannot be verified. The CDR3 is 15 residues long. Germline lookup yields CDR1 SEHNR and CDR2 FQNEAQ (reference sequence). The CDR3 sequence is CASSLAGTSTETQYF.

The chain recombines TRBV4-1 with TRBJ2-7; TCRdb proposes TRBD2, but this gene call is untestable without DNA. The CDR3 has 14 residues. Germline loops: CDR1 MGHRA, CDR2 YSYEKL. The chain's CDR3 is CASSGRGVGSEQYF.

CDR3 region: CASSIDGAADTQYF. The chain employs TRBV7-3 and TRBJ2-3. Germline CDR1 SGHTA, CDR2 FQGTGA. The CDR3 is 14 amino acids.

The chain recombines TRBV6-6 with TRBJ2-1. Germline V CDR1 and CDR2: MNHNY, SVGAGI (reference sequence). There are 15 residues in the CDR3. The CDR3 here is CASSFLEPRYNEQFF.

The genes are TRBV19 and TRBJ1-5; TCRdb gives TRBD1 as the D gene, but with no DNA this cannot be confirmed. Germline-derived CDR1 and CDR2 are LNHDA and SQIVND (reference sequence). CDR3 size: 14 residues. The CDR3 spells CASSMWDKNQPQHF.

This rearrangement joins TRBV15 to TRBJ2-5; TCRdb selects TRBD1, and the lack of DNA leaves this call unchecked. The CDR3 has 14 amino acids. Germline V CDR1 and CDR2: LNHNV, YYDKDF (reference sequence). The CDR3 reads CATSRDLGEETQYF.

This CDR3 is CSARDQQGVSYEQYF. The chain combines TRBV20-1 with TRBJ2-7; TCRdb proposes TRBD1, but this gene call is untestable without DNA. CDR3 length: 15 residues. Germline V CDR1 and CDR2: DFQATT, SNEGSKA (reference sequence).

Considering frequency, this clonotype is medium-sized (0.01 to 0.1%). V gene TRBV29-1 combines with J gene TRBJ2-2; as DNA is missing, the TRBD1 call by TCRdb cannot be tested. CDR1 and CDR2 from the germline V gene are SQVTM and ANQGSEA. This CDR3 contains 12 residues. CDR3 region: CSVDQGVGELFF.

By frequency, this clonotype registers medium-sized. This chain uses TRBV11-3 with TRBJ1-2. CDR3 length: 15 residues. Germline V CDR1 and CDR2: SGHNT, YENEEA. The CDR3 here is CASSSHAEENYGYTF. Based on the CDR3 plus reference TRBV11-3 and TRBJ1-2, the full variable domain is EAGVVQSPRYKIIEKKQPVAFWCNPISGHNTLYWYLQNLGQGPELLIRYENEEAVDDSQLPKDRFSAERLKGVDSTLKIQPAELGDSAVYLCASSSHAEENYGYTFGSGTRLTVV.

The chain combines TRBV4-1 with TRBJ2-7. The CDR3 length is 14 residues. Germline lookup yields CDR1 MGHRA and CDR2 YSYEKL. CDR3 in amino acids: CASSQDKFGVEQYF.

This rearrangement joins TRBV15 to TRBJ2-4. This CDR3 has 16 amino acids. Germline V lookup: CDR1 LNHNV, CDR2 YYDKDF (reference sequence). Here the CDR3 reads CATSRDRALAKNIQYF.

The chain employs TRBV24-1 and TRBJ2-1. This CDR3 contains 13 residues. Germline CDR1 and CDR2: KGHDR and SFDVKD. This CDR3 reads CATSDRWLTEQFF.

The V gene is TRBV2, the J gene TRBJ2-7; TCRdb returns TRBD1, unconfirmable since there is no DNA. The CDR3 length is 18 residues. CDR1 SNHLY and CDR2 FYNNEI come from the germline V gene. The CDR3 sequence: CASSDPYLIEDQPYEQYF.

CDR3 protein: CASSLLGGHEQYF. The V and J genes are TRBV5-1 and TRBJ2-7; with no DNA, the TCRdb D assignment of TRBD1 cannot be verified. The CDR3 is made up of 13 amino acids. CDR1 and CDR2 from the germline V gene are SGHRS and YFSETQ.

This clonotype is medium-sized by frequency. The V call is TRBV18, the J call TRBJ1-5. Germline values: CDR1 KGHSH, CDR2 LQKENI. The CDR3 extends over 18 amino acids. This CDR3 is CASSPQTPWDLSNQPQHF. Looking up the rest from reference TRBV18 and TRBJ1-5 gives the full variable domain: NAGVMQNPRHLVRRRGQEARLRCSPMKGHSHVYWYRQLPEEGLKFMVYLQKENIIDESGMPKERFSAEFPKEGPSILRIQQVVRGDSAAYFCASSPQTPWDLSNQPQHFGDGTRLSIL.

CDR3 in amino acids: CASSPDPTYEQYF. This chain joins TRBV27 and TRBJ2-7; TCRdb gives TRBD1 as the D gene, but with no DNA this cannot be confirmed. There are 13 residues in the CDR3. Germline V CDR1 and CDR2: MNHEY, SMNVEV (reference sequence).

J is TRBJ2-3 and V is TRBV28. This CDR3 is built from 16 residues. Germline V gene lookup returns CDR1 MDHEN and CDR2 SYDVKM. CDR3 protein: CASSLGWGFNTDTQYF. Variable domain in full (rest from reference TRBV28 and TRBJ2-3): DVKVTQSSRYLVKRTGEKVFLECVQDMDHENMFWYRQDPGLGLRLIYFSYDVKMKEKGDIPEGYSVSREKKERFSLILESASTNQTSMYLCASSLGWGFNTDTQYFGPGTRLTVL.

The rearrangement uses TRBV5-1 and TRBJ2-7; as DNA is missing, the TRBD1 call by TCRdb cannot be tested. This CDR3 spans 11 amino acids. Germline V gene lookup returns CDR1 SGHRS and CDR2 YFSETQ. CDR3 in amino acids: CASSTGFEQYF.

The chain employs TRBV20-1 and TRBJ2-4; with no DNA, the TCRdb D assignment of TRBD1 cannot be verified. Per the germline V gene, CDR1 is DFQATT and CDR2 is SNEGSKA (reference sequence). The CDR3 is 16 residues long. The CDR3: CSAPNSAYAPQNIQYF.

This chain links TRBV5-1 with TRBJ2-1. The CDR3 runs to 12 residues. Germline CDR1 is SGHRS and CDR2 is YFSETQ. The CDR3 reads CASSLLVNEQFF.

The chain couples TRBV9 to TRBJ2-7; absent DNA, TCRdb's TRBD1 call cannot be checked. Per the germline V gene, CDR1 is SGDLS and CDR2 is YYNGEE. This CDR3 region has 14 residues. CDR3: CASSVGAGAYEQYF.